There are a few counts of the clone carrying this T cell receptor (beta chain). What it binds is not known. It was with 60 Vbeta and 13 Jbeta primers that the PCR ran. Repertoires were generated with immunoSEQ multiplex PCR, while TCRdb's copy carries only in-frame clones and drops some. Among around 120,000 clones, 70% to 85% were seen once, and the ten largest hold about 1.8%. This specimen belongs to a study of cytomegalovirus exposure and HLA in healthy donors. Study conclusions and caveats: Usually a TCR sequence was rare, but some public TCRs were found in many donors. Later analysis identified a missense DCLRE1C variant that was linked to TCR beta V- and J-gene trimming.

In germline, CDR1 is PRHDT, CDR2 FYEKMQ (reference sequence). Between the trimmed V and J ends, which lost 1 base and 6 bases, there was a span of 6 bases. This CDR3 is 13 amino acids long. The sequenced sample was PBMCs. The V call is TRBV13, the J call TRBJ1-4; TRBD1 is a possible D gene (6 bases). The receptor's source is a boy younger than 18 in good health and CMV-seronegative. This chain's CDR3 is CASSLAGDEKLFF. CDR3 sequence (DNA): TGTGCCAGCAGCTTAGCAGGGGATGAAAAACTGTTTTTT.